This T cell receptor beta chain was identified during a study of cytomegalovirus exposure and HLA in healthy donors. This clone was picked up a small number of times. In the PCR, 60 Vbeta and 13 Jbeta primers were used. The protocol was immunoSEQ multiplex PCR, while the TCRdb copy is restricted to in-frame clones and leaves out a portion. The repertoire holds about 87,000 clones, about 8% seen once, with about 2% in the top ten. CDR1 SNHLY and CDR2 FYNNEI come from the germline V gene. The CDR3 has 14 residues. Trimming pared 7 bases from V and 6 bases from J, leaving 18 bases between. The sequence was collected from a middle-aged man in good health and CMV-seronegative. The chain couples TRBV2 to TRBJ1-1; a possible D gene is TRBD1 (5 bases). Sequences were obtained from PBMCs. CDR3 sequence reads: CASMKDTGDAEAFF. The CDR3 bases are TGTGCCAGCATGAAAGACACAGGAGATGCTGAAGCTTTCTTT.